This T cell receptor (beta chain) originates from a study of OX40 agonist ivuxolimab in advanced cancers. The overall study: Every patient in dose escalation had hepatocellular carcinoma, melanoma, renal cell or head and neck cancer.

Here immunoSEQ multiplex PCR was the method, and the copy in TCRdb shows in-frame clones only, minus some. Of 30,000 to 40,000 clones in the sample, 80% to 85% were seen once. The CDR3 runs 14 residues. V was pared by 2 bases and J by 6 bases, with 6 bases of the junction left unmatched. From germline, CDR1 is MNHEY and CDR2 SMNVEV (reference sequence). This chain joins TRBV27 and TRBJ1-1; 7 bases align to TRBD1. The TCR was taken from an adult with an advanced solid tumor such as melanoma, head and neck, liver or kidney cancer. The specimen comprised CD4+ or CD8+ T cells sorted from blood, sampled in a trial of the OX40 agonist ivuxolimab. As DNA, the CDR3 is TGTGCCAGCAGTTTAAAGGGGGCAATAGCTGAAGCTTTCTTT. It is translated as CASSLKGAIAEAFF.